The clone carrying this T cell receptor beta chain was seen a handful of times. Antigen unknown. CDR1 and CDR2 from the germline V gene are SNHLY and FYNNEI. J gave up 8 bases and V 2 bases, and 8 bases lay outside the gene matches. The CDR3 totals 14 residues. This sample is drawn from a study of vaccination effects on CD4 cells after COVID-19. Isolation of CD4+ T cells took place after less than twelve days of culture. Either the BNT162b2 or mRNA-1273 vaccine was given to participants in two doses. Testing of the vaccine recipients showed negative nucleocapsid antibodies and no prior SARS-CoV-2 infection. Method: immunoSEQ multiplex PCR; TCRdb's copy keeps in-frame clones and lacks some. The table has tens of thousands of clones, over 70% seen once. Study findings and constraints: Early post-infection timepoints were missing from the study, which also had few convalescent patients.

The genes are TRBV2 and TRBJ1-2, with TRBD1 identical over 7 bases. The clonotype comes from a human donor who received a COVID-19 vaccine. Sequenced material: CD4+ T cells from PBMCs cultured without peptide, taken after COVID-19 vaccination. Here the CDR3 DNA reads TGTGCCAGCAGTGAATGGTGGGACAGAGGGGGCTACACCTTC. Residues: CASSEWWDRGGYTF.